The 30 T cell receptor beta chains reported below all come from one sample, sequenced in a study of T cells expressing NK-cell markers. TCRdb derives one entry per CDR3 protein from the 5' RACE reads, leaving out DNA. Its listing shows roughly 120,000 distinct CDR3 sequences. Sequencing was done on a sample of blood T cells: a sorted CD56 or NKG2C T cell subset, CD4+ or CD8+ T cells, or bulk PBMC T cells (not recorded which). These receptors came from a woman aged 18 to 75 in good health.

The rearrangement links TRBV14 to TRBJ2-1; the D gene TCRdb calls, TRBD1, cannot be checked with no DNA. CDR3 length equals 16 residues. The germline V gene has CDR1 SGHDN and CDR2 FVKESK. The CDR3 loop is CASSPWGSNSYNEQFF. Full variable domain (rest looked up from reference TRBV14 and TRBJ2-1): EAGVTQFPSHSVIEKGQTVTLRCDPISGHDNLYWYRRVMGKEIKFLLHFVKESKQDESGMPNNRFLAERTGGTYSTLKVQPAELEDSGVYFCASSPWGSNSYNEQFFGPGTRLTVL.

The chain joins TRBV19 to TRBJ2-3. CDR3 length: 15 residues. CDR1 and CDR2 from the germline V gene are LNHDA and SQIVND (reference sequence). CDR3 amino acids: CASSIMTGSTDTQYF.

The chain recombines TRBV12-3 or TRBV12-4 with TRBJ2-5. The CDR3 is 14 residues long. This chain's CDR3 is CASSSSLGQETQYF.

This chain links TRBV7-2 with TRBJ1-1. Germline V gene lookup returns CDR1 SGHTA and CDR2 FQGNSA. This CDR3 contains 12 residues. CDR3 loop: CASSLGPPMAFF. Supplemented by reference TRBV7-2 and TRBJ1-1, the full variable domain reads GAGVSQSPSNKVTEKGKDVELRCDPISGHTALYWYRQSLGQGLEFLIYFQGNSAPDKSGLPSDRFSAERTGGSVSTLTIQRTQQEDSAVYLCASSLGPPMAFFGQGTRLTVV.

The chain joins TRBV29-1 to TRBJ1-2; checking the TCRdb D call of TRBD1 is not possible without DNA. Germline CDR1 SQVTM, CDR2 ANQGSEA. The CDR3 is 12 residues long. The CDR3 sequence is CSVEGRRRGYTF.

This rearrangement joins TRBV29-1 to TRBJ1-1. This CDR3 comprises 12 residues. Germline V gene lookup returns CDR1 SQVTM and CDR2 ANQGSEA. The CDR3: CSVPTGPSEAFF.

The V call is TRBV6-5, the J call TRBJ1-1; TCRdb designates TRBD1, a call that cannot be tested without DNA. Germline CDR1 is MNHEY and CDR2 is SVGAGI. This CDR3 comprises 17 residues. Here the CDR3 reads CASTTAGTGGVKTEAFF.

The gene calls are TRBV20-1 and TRBJ2-3; TCRdb names TRBD2, which stays unverified in the absence of DNA. CDR3 length: 14 amino acids. The germline V gene has CDR1 DFQATT and CDR2 SNEGSKA (reference sequence). The chain's CDR3 is CSAKDGAEADTQYF.

The CDR3 loop reads CASSTTGGESYEQYF. The V call is TRBV19, the J call TRBJ2-7; the TRBD1 assignment by TCRdb is unverifiable without DNA. The germline gives CDR1 LNHDA, CDR2 SQIVND (reference sequence). The CDR3 consists of 15 residues.

This chain links TRBV4-3 with TRBJ2-5; as DNA is missing, the TRBD2 call by TCRdb cannot be tested. The length of the CDR3 is 16 residues. The germline V gene encodes CDR1 LGHNA and CDR2 YSLEER. CDR3 in amino acids: CASSLTRLAGAETQYF.

V usage is TRBV4-1 and J usage is TRBJ2-2; no DNA is available, so the TRBD2 call from TCRdb remains unchecked. The CDR3 is 15 amino acids. Germline assignment: CDR1 MGHRA and CDR2 YSYEKL. This CDR3 is CASSHYSTRSGELFF.

The V and J genes are TRBV12-3 or TRBV12-4 and TRBJ1-1; TCRdb indicates TRBD1, and absent DNA this call remains unverified. The CDR3 has 13 residues. CDR3 region: CASTTTGSGEAFF.

The J gene is TRBJ1-1, the V gene TRBV4-3; TCRdb calls TRBD1, which cannot be checked without DNA. CDR3 length: 16 amino acids. Germline values: CDR1 LGHNA, CDR2 YSLEER. The CDR3 sequence: CASSQATGTGGTEAFF.

J is TRBJ1-4 and V is TRBV3-1. The CDR3 length is 18 residues. Per the germline V gene, CDR1 is LGHDT and CDR2 is YNNKEL (reference sequence). CDR3 amino acids: CASSQGDEHSTTNEKLFF.

The V call is TRBV4-2, the J call TRBJ2-3; TCRdb's D call, TRBD1, is unchecked because there is no DNA. Germline V gene lookup returns CDR1 LGHNA and CDR2 YNFKEQ. The CDR3 loop spans 13 amino acids. CDR3 residues: CASSRDITDTQYF.

The chain carries TRBV6-5 and TRBJ2-5; without DNA, the TCRdb call of TRBD1 cannot be checked. The CDR3 runs 16 residues. CDR1 and CDR2 from the germline V gene are MNHEY and SVGAGI. CDR3 protein: CASSYETRTVQETQYF.

V usage is TRBV28 and J usage is TRBJ2-5; TCRdb names TRBD1, which stays unverified in the absence of DNA. Germline CDR1 is MDHEN and CDR2 is SYDVKM. The CDR3 sequence is 16 residues long. CDR3 region: CASSSDRGQTQETQYF.

The rearrangement links TRBV2 to TRBJ1-1. The CDR3 has 12 residues. Per the germline V gene, CDR1 is SNHLY and CDR2 is FYNNEI. This chain's CDR3 is CASSGATVEAFF.

This rearrangement joins TRBV19 to TRBJ2-5; TCRdb picks TRBD2, but there is no DNA to check that call. The CDR3 covers 14 residues. From germline, CDR1 is LNHDA and CDR2 SQIVND (reference sequence). The CDR3 loop reads CASSTGLAEETQYF.

The genes are TRBV12-3 or TRBV12-4 and TRBJ2-3. This CDR3 comprises 14 residues. The CDR3 sequence is CASRAEVSTDTQYF.

This chain joins TRBV4-3 and TRBJ1-4. CDR1 LGHNA and CDR2 YSLEER come from the germline V gene. This CDR3 spans 15 amino acids. The CDR3: CASSQGGDANEKLFF.

Here the CDR3 reads CASSLWVEQADTQYF. The V gene is TRBV12-3 or TRBV12-4, the J gene TRBJ2-3; TCRdb lists TRBD1, though no DNA is available to test this call. The length of the CDR3 is 15 residues.

The V and J genes are TRBV6-6 and TRBJ2-3. CDR3 size: 12 residues. CDR1 is MNHNY, CDR2 SVGAGI, per germline (reference sequence). The CDR3 protein is CASSPNQDTQYF.

V usage is TRBV7-9 and J usage is TRBJ1-4; lacking DNA, the TRBD1 call made by TCRdb goes unchecked. CDR3 length equals 15 residues. Germline-derived CDR1 and CDR2 are SEHNR and FQNEAQ (reference sequence). This CDR3 is CASSTLDRGREKLFF.

This clonotype is large by frequency. The gene calls are TRBV3-1 and TRBJ2-1; the TRBD2 assignment by TCRdb is unverifiable without DNA. Per germline, CDR1 LGHDT and CDR2 YNNKEL (reference sequence). The CDR3 is made up of 22 amino acids. Here the CDR3 reads CASSHLEEGDRTSGKHYNEQFF.

The chain recombines TRBV12-3 or TRBV12-4 with TRBJ2-6. This CDR3 is 15 amino acids long. This chain's CDR3 is CASSLYRSGANVLTF.

The V gene is TRBV29-1, the J gene TRBJ2-3; the D call from TCRdb, TRBD2, cannot be confirmed without DNA. In germline, CDR1 is SQVTM, CDR2 ANQGSEA. The CDR3 has 16 residues. The CDR3 sequence: CSVEGGRKPSTDTQYF.

The V and J genes are TRBV12-3 or TRBV12-4 and TRBJ1-3. The CDR3 contains 13 residues. The CDR3 reads CASCWGFGNTIYF.

The chain uses TRBV14 and TRBJ2-5; TCRdb outputs TRBD2, but without DNA this stays unchecked. The germline gives CDR1 SGHDN, CDR2 FVKESK. The CDR3 is made up of 16 amino acids. CDR3 residues: CASSQFGTSGEETQYF.

CDR3 protein: CASSVGSTDTQYF. The chain carries TRBV9 and TRBJ2-3. This CDR3 region has 13 residues. Germline values: CDR1 SGDLS, CDR2 YYNGEE.